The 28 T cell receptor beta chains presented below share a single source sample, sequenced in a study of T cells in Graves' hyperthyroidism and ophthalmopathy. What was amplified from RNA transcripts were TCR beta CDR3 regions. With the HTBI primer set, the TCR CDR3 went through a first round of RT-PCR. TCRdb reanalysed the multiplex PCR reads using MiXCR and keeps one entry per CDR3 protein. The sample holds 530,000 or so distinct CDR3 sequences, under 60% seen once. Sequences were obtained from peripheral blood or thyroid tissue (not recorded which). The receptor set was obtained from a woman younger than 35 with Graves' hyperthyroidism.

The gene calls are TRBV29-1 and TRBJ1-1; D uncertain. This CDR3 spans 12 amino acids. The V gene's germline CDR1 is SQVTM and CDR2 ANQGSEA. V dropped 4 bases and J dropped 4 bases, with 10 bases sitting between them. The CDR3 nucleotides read TGCAGCGTTGGAGCGGGAATCACTGAAGCTTTCTTT. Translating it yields CSVGAGITEAFF. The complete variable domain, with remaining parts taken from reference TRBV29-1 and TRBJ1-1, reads SAVISQKPSRDICQRGTSLTIQCQVDSQVTMMFWYRQQPGQSLTLIATANQGSEATYESGFVIDKFPISRPNLTFSTLTVSNMSPEDSSIYLCSVGAGITEAFFGQGTRLTVV.

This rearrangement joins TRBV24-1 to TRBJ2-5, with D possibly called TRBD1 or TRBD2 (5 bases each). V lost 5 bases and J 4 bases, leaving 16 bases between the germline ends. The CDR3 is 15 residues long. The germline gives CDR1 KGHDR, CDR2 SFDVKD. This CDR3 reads CATSARTGASETQYF. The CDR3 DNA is TGTGCCACCAGTGCTAGGACTGGGGCGTCAGAGACCCAGTACTTC.

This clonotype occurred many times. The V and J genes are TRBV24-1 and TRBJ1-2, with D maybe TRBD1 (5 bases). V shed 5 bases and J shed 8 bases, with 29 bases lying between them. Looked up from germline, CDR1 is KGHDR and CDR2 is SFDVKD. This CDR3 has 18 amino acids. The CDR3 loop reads CATSGGTHRGDALGGYTF. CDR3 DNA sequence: TGTGCCACCAGTGGTGGGACCCACCGCGGAGACGCGCTGGGGGGCTACACCTTC.

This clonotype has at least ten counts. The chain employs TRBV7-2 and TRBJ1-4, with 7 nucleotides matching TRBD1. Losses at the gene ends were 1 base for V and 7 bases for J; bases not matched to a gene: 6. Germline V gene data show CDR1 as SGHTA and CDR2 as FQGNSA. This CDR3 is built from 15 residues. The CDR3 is CASSLDPAGGEKLFF. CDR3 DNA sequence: TGTGCCAGCAGCTTAGATCCGGCAGGGGGTGAAAAACTGTTTTTT. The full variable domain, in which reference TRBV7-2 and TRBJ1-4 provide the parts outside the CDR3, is GAGVSQSPSNKVTEKGKDVELRCDPISGHTALYWYRQSLGQGLEFLIYFQGNSAPDKSGLPSDRFSAERTGGSVSTLTIQRTQQEDSAVYLCASSLDPAGGEKLFFGSGTQLSVL.

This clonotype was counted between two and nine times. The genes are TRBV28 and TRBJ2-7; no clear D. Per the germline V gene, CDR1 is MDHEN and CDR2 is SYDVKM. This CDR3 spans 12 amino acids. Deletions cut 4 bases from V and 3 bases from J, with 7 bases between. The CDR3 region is CASSSRVYEQYF. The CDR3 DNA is TGTGCCAGCAGTTCCCGGGTCTACGAGCAGTACTTC.

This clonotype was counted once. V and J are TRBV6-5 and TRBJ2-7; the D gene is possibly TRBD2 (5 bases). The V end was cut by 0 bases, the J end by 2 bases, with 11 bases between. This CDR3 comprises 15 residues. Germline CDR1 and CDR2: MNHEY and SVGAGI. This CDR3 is CASSYSIGVPYEQYF. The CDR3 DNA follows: TGTGCCAGCAGTTACTCGATCGGGGTCCCCTACGAGCAGTACTTC.

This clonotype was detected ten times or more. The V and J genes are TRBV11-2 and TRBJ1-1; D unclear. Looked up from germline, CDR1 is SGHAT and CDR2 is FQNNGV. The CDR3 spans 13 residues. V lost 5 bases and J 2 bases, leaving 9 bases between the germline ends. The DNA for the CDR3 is TGTGCCAGCAGCGCGATTCGTAACACTGAAGCTTTCTTT. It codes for CASSAIRNTEAFF. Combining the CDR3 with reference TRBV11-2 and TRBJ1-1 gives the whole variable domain EAGVAQSPRYKIIEKRQSVAFWCNPISGHATLYWYQQILGQGPKLLIQFQNNGVVDDSQLPKDRFSAERLKGVDSTLKIQPAKLEDSAVYLCASSAIRNTEAFFGQGTRLTVV.

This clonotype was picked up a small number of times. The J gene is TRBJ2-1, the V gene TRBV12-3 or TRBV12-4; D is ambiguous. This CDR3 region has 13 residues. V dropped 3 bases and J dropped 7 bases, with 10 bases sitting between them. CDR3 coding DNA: TGTGCCAGCAGTTTGCAAAGGGCGAATGAGCAGTTCTTC. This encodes CASSLQRANEQFF.

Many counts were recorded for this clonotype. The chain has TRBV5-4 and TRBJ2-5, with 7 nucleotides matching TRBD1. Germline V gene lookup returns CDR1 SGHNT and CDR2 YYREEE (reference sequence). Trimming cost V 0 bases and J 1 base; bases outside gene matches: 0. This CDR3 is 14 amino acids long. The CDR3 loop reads CASSLEGAQETQYF. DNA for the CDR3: TGTGCCAGCAGCTTGGAGGGGGCCCAAGAGACCCAGTACTTC.

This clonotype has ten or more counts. The CDR3 reads CASSEDSRGEQYF. CDR3 in DNA: TGTGCCAGCAGTGAAGACAGCCGCGGCGAGCAGTACTTC. The V call is TRBV9, the J call TRBJ2-7; TRBD1 is a possible D gene (5 bases). CDR3 length equals 13 residues. Germline V gives CDR1 SGDLS, CDR2 YYNGEE. Trimming took off 5 bases at V and 6 bases at J, with 15 bases between the two ends.

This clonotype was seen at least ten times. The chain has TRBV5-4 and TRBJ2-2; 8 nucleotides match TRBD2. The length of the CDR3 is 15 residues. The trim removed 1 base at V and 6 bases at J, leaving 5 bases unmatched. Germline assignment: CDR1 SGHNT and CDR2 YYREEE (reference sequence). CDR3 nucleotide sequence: TGTGCCAGCAGCTTGTTTAGCGGGAATCCCGGGGAGCTGTTTTTT. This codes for CASSLFSGNPGELFF. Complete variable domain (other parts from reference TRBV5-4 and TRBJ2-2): ETGVTQSPTHLIKTRGQQVTLRCSSQSGHNTVSWYQQALGQGPQFIFQYYREEENGRGNFPPRFSGLQFPNYSSELNVNALELDDSALYLCASSLFSGNPGELFFGEGSRLTVL.

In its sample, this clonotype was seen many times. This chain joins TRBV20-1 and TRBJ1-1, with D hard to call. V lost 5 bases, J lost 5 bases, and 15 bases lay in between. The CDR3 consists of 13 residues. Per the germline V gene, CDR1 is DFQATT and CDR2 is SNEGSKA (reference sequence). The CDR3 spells CSAYTDTITEAFF. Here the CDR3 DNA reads TGCAGTGCTTACACAGACACTATTACTGAAGCTTTCTTT.

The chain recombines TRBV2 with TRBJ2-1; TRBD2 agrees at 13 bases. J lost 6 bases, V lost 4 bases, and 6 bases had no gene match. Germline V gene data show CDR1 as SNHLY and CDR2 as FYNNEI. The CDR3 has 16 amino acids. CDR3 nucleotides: TGTGCCAGCAGTGGAACTAGCGGGAGGGGGCGCAATGAGCAGTTCTTC. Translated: CASSGTSGRGRNEQFF.

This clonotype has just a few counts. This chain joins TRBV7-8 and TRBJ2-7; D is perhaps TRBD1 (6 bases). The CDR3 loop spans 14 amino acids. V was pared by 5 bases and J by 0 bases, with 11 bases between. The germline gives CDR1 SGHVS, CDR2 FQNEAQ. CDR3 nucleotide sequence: TGTGCCAGCAGCCCCAAGACAGGCTCCTACGAGCAGTACTTC. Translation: CASSPKTGSYEQYF.

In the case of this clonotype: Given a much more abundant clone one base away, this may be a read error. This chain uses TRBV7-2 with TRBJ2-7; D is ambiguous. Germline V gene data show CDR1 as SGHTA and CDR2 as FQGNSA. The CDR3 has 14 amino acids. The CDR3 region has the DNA TGTGCCGGCAGCTTAGATCCCCCCAGCTACGAGCAGTACTTC. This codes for CAGSLDPPSYEQYF.

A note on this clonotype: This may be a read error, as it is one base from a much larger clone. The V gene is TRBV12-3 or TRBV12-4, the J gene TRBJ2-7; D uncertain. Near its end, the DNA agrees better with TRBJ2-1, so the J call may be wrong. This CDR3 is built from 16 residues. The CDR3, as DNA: TGTGCCAGCAGCCAAGTTTGGGGTGATGAGGCTTACGAGCAGTTCTTC. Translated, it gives CASSQVWGDEAYEQFF.

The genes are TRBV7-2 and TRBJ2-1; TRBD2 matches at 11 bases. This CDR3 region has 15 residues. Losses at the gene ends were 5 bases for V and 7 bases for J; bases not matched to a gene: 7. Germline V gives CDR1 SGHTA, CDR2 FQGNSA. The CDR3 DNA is TGTGCCAGCAGCCGCGTAGCGGGAGGGCCGAATGAGCAGTTCTTC. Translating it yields CASSRVAGGPNEQFF.

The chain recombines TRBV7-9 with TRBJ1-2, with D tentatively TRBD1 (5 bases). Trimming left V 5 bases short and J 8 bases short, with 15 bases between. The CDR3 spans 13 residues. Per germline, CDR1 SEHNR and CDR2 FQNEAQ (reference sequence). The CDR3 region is CASSPPQGGGYTF. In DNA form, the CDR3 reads TGTGCCAGCAGCCCCCCTCAGGGCGGAGGCTACACCTTC.

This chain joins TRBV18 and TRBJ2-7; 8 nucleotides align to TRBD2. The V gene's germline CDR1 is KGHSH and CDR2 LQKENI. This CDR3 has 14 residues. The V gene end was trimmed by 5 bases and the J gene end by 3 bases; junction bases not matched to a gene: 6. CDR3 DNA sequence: TGTGCCAGCTCAATCGGGACTAGGGTCTACGAGCAGTACTTC. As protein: CASSIGTRVYEQYF.

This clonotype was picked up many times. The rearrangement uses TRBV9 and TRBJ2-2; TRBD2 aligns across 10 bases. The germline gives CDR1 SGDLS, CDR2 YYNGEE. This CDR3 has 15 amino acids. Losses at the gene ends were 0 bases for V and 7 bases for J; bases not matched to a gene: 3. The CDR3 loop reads CASSVESSGSGELFF. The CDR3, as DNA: TGTGCCAGCAGCGTAGAGTCTAGCGGGAGCGGGGAGCTGTTTTTT.

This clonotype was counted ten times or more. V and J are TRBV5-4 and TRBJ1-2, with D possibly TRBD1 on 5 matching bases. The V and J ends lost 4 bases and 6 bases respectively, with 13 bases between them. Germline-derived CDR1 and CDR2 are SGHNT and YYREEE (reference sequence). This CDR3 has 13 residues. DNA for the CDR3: TGTGCCAGCAGCAAGCGGGGGTCTGATGGCTACACCTTC. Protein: CASSKRGSDGYTF.

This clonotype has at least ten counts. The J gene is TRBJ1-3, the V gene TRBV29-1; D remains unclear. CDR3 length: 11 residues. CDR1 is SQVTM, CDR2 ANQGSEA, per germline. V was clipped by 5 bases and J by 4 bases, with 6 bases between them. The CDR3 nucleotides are TGCAGCGTTTCGGTCGGAAACACCATATATTTT. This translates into CSVSVGNTIYF. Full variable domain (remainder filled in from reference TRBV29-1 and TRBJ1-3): SAVISQKPSRDICQRGTSLTIQCQVDSQVTMMFWYRQQPGQSLTLIATANQGSEATYESGFVIDKFPISRPNLTFSTLTVSNMSPEDSSIYLCSVSVGNTIYFGEGSWLTVV.

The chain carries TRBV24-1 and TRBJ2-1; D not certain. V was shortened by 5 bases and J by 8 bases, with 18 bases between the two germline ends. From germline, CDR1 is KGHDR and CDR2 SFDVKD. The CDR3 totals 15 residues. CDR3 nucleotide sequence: TGTGCCACCAGTGCCCTTGCGGCACACCCAGATGAGCAGTTCTTC. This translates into CATSALAAHPDEQFF.

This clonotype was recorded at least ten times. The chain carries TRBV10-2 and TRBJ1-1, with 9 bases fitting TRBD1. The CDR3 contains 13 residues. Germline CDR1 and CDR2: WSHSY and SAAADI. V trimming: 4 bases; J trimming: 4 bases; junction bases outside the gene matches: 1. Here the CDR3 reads CASSVDRGTEAFF. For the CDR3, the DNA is TGCGCCAGCAGTGTGGACAGGGGCACTGAAGCTTTCTTT.

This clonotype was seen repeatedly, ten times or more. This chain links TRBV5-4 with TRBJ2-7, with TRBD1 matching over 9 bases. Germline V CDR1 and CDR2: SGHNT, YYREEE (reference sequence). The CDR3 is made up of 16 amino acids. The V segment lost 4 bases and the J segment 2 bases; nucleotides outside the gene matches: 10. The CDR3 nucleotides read TGTGCCAGCAGCCTCCGGACAGGGGATAAAGCCTACGAGCAGTACTTC. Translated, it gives CASSLRTGDKAYEQYF. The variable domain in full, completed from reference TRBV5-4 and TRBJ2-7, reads ETGVTQSPTHLIKTRGQQVTLRCSSQSGHNTVSWYQQALGQGPQFIFQYYREEENGRGNFPPRFSGLQFPNYSSELNVNALELDDSALYLCASSLRTGDKAYEQYFGPGTRLTVT.

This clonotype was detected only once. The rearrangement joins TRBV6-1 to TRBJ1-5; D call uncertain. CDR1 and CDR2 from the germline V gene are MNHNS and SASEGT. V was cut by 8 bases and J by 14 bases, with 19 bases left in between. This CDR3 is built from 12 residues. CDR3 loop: CASRLAESYEHF. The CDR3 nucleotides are TGTGCCAGCCGACTAGCGGAGTCCTACGAGCATTTT.

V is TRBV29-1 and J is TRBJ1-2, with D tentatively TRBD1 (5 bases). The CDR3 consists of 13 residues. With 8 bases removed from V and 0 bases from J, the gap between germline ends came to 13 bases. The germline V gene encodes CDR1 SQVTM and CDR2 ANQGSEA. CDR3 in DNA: TGCAGCACCGGCTGGGGCCCTAACTATGGCTACACCTTC. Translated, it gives CSTGWGPNYGYTF.

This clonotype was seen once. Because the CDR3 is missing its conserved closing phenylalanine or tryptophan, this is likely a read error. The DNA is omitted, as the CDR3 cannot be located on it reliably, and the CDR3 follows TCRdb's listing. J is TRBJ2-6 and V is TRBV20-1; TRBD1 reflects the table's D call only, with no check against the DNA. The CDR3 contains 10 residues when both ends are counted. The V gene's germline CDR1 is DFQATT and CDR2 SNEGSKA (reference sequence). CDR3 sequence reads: CSAAKQGANT.